This section outlines one T cell receptor beta chain sequence together with its context. Antigen specificity is unknown. This table comes from immunoSEQ multiplex PCR, and its TCRdb copy is limited to in-frame clones, with some not included. The table records tens of thousands of clones, 82% of them present only once. In germline, CDR1 is MDHEN, CDR2 SYDVKM. CDR3 length: 19 amino acids. J lost 5 bases, V lost 5 bases, and 21 bases had no gene match. This entry belongs to a study of a mutant IDH1 vaccine in newly diagnosed glioma. Across the whole study: Averaging 40.4 years of age, treated patients were about 62% male and approximately 40% female. Patients got radiotherapy, temozolomide, or both beforehand, and most got both.

Time point: baseline, week 1 (first vaccination visit). The treatment is: pre-vaccination baseline after standard-of-care therapy. Findings and limits, study-wide: Any relationship between pseudoprogression and changes in top peripheral T cell clonotypes seemed absent. Detectable vaccine-induced immune responses arose in about 92% of patients.

This specimen was PBMCs, taken from a glioma patient treated with radiotherapy, temozolomide or both. This clonotype was sampled from a man aged 25 to 40 with glioma. V and J are TRBV28 and TRBJ2-5; TRBD2 matches 9 bases. The CDR3 sequence: CASSPLLTRGASGMETQYF. The CDR3 DNA is TGTGCCAGCAGTCCCCTATTGACGAGGGGGGCTAGCGGGATGGAGACCCAGTACTTC.